What follows are 23 T cell receptor beta chains derived from one specimen sequenced in a study of blood T cell repertoires in COVID-19. Method: immunoSEQ multiplex PCR; TCRdb's copy keeps in-frame clones and lacks some. The sample comprises hundreds of thousands of clones, 89% of which are singletons, and around 6.5% rests with the top ten. Material for sequencing was peripheral blood. Every receptor here comes from a man aged 60 to 75 who had recovered from COVID-19.

The chain combines TRBV6-5 with TRBJ1-2; no firm D call. The V and J ends lost 2 bases and 3 bases respectively, with 7 bases between them. The CDR3 runs 13 residues. Looked up from germline, CDR1 is MNHEY and CDR2 is SVGAGI. The DNA of the CDR3 is TGTGCCAGCAGTTACGAGAGGGACTATGGCTACACCTTC. It encodes CASSYERDYGYTF.

This clone occurred once. V usage is TRBV5-1 and J usage is TRBJ2-7, with 7 bases aligning to TRBD1. Germline V CDR1 and CDR2: SGHRS, YFSETQ. The CDR3 runs to 14 residues. Unmatched junction bases numbered 8, after V lost 2 bases and J lost 6 bases. In nucleotides, the CDR3 is TGCGCCAGCAGCTTCTTGAGACAGGGCGGCGAGCAGTACTTC. Translated, it gives CASSFLRQGGEQYF.

The chain joins TRBV2 to TRBJ2-7; 8 bases fit TRBD1. The germline CDR1 and CDR2 sequences are SNHLY and FYNNEI. The CDR3 consists of 14 residues. V lost 10 bases to trimming and J lost 4 bases; unmatched junction nucleotides: 12. The CDR3 sequence: CANTKEQGAYEQYF. The CDR3 nucleotides read TGTGCCAACACTAAGGAGCAGGGGGCTTACGAGCAGTACTTC. The variable domain in full, completed from reference TRBV2 and TRBJ2-7, reads EPEVTQTPSHQVTQMGQEVILRCVPISNHLYFYWYRQILGQKVEFLVSFYNNEISEKSEIFDDQFSVERPDGSNFTLKIRSTKLEDSAMYFCANTKEQGAYEQYFGPGTRLTVT.

This chain connects TRBV6-1 to TRBJ1-5; a possible D gene is TRBD1 (6 bases). The V gene lost 2 bases and the J gene lost 5 bases, with 13 bases spanning the gap. The germline CDR1 and CDR2 sequences are MNHNS and SASEGT. This CDR3 contains 15 residues. The CDR3 DNA is TGTGCCAGCAGTGAAATACAGGGCCGATATCAGCCCCAGCATTTT. Translating it yields CASSEIQGRYQPQHF.

The chain combines TRBV2 with TRBJ1-2; D possibly corresponds to TRBD1 (6 bases). The CDR3 length is 13 residues. Germline assignment: CDR1 SNHLY and CDR2 FYNNEI. V lost 0 bases to trimming and J lost 5 bases, with 7 bases between them. CDR3 sequence reads: CASSEATGYGYTF. The CDR3 nucleotides are TGTGCCAGCAGTGAAGCCACAGGGTATGGCTACACCTTC.

The chain uses TRBV5-1 and TRBJ1-1; D not resolved. Germline-derived CDR1 and CDR2 are SGHRS and YFSETQ. The V and J ends lost 5 bases and 3 bases respectively, with 20 bases between them. The CDR3 has 16 residues. CDR3 DNA: TGCGCCAGCAGTCTAGGTCCCTCTACCTTGGACACTGAAGCTTTCTTT. This translates into CASSLGPSTLDTEAFF.

J is TRBJ2-7 and V is TRBV7-2; no firm D call. V lost 1 base and J lost 3, with 13 bases in between. The CDR3 is 15 residues long. CDR1 and CDR2 (germline): SGHTA, FQGNSA. The CDR3 sequence is CASSLEWRNIYEQYF. CDR3 bases: TGTGCCAGCAGCTTAGAATGGCGGAATATCTACGAGCAGTACTTC.

In regard to this clone: The sample has other DNA sequences that encode this CDR3 too. The chain recombines TRBV9 with TRBJ1-1, with 8 bases lining up with TRBD1. CDR1 and CDR2 from the germline V gene are SGDLS and YYNGEE. The CDR3 spans 13 residues. Germline trimming cut 2 bases from V and 5 bases from J; bases unmatched to any gene: 2. CDR3 loop: CASSVTGGTEAFF. As DNA, the CDR3 is TGTGCCAGCAGCGTTACAGGGGGGACTGAAGCTTTCTTT.

This clone was seen only once. The V gene is TRBV10-2, the J gene TRBJ2-7; D perhaps matches TRBD2 (6 bases). Per the germline V gene, CDR1 is WSHSY and CDR2 is SAAADI. V was cut by 3 bases and J by 5 bases, with 14 bases left in between. CDR3 length: 14 amino acids. The CDR3 coding sequence is TGCGCCAGCAGTGACGCAGGAGGGGTCAACGAGCAGTACTTC. Protein: CASSDAGGVNEQYF.

The rearrangement links TRBV7-2 to TRBJ2-7, with TRBD1 matching over 7 bases. The CDR3 contains 16 residues. Unmatched junction bases numbered 8, after V lost 3 bases and J lost 0 bases. Germline values: CDR1 SGHTA, CDR2 FQGNSA. The CDR3 DNA reads as TGTGCCAGCAGCTTTACAGGGGTTGGGAGCTCCTACGAGCAGTACTTC. It codes for CASSFTGVGSSYEQYF.

The chain has TRBV19 and TRBJ1-2; no clear D gene. The CDR3 has 15 residues. V was clipped by 1 base and J by 7 bases, with 16 bases between them. Germline V gene sequence: CDR1 LNHDA, CDR2 SQIVND (reference sequence). CDR3 bases: TGTGCCAGTAGTATAGCTAAGCCCGGGAAGGGTGGCTACACCTTC. Its translation: CASSIAKPGKGGYTF.

The chain combines TRBV27 with TRBJ1-2; 7 nucleotides agree with TRBD1. The CDR3 loop spans 14 amino acids. Per the germline V gene, CDR1 is MNHEY and CDR2 is SMNVEV (reference sequence). J was trimmed by 5 bases and V by 6 bases; bases with no gene match: 9. The CDR3: CASRSGQDLYGYTF. Written as DNA, the CDR3 is TGTGCCAGCAGGTCCGGACAGGACCTTTATGGCTACACCTTC.

The chain has TRBV9 and TRBJ2-2; 10 positions match TRBD2. The CDR3 consists of 16 residues. Germline V gives CDR1 SGDLS, CDR2 YYNGEE. The ends lost 0 bases at V and 4 bases at J; junction bases unmatched: 3. CDR3 residues: CASSVGSGRATGELFF. In DNA form, the CDR3 reads TGTGCCAGCAGCGTAGGAAGCGGGAGGGCCACCGGGGAGCTGTTTTTT.

This chain uses TRBV7-3 with TRBJ2-3; D is unclear. The germline V gene has CDR1 SGHTA and CDR2 FQGTGA. The CDR3 spans 15 residues. Trimming took 1 base from V and 0 from J, leaving 8 bases between them. CDR3 amino acids: CASSLRRSSTDTQYF. DNA of the CDR3: TGTGCCAGCAGCTTAAGGAGATCTAGCACAGATACGCAGTATTTT. Combining the CDR3 with reference TRBV7-3 and TRBJ2-3 gives the whole variable domain GAGVSQTPSNKVTEKGKYVELRCDPISGHTALYWYRQSLGQGPEFLIYFQGTGAADDSGLPNDRFFAVRPEGSVSTLKIQRTERGDSAVYLCASSLRRSSTDTQYFGPGTRLTVL.

The CDR3 spells CASSPTISYNSPLHF. CDR3 nucleotide sequence: TGTGCCAGCAGCCCGACAATCTCCTATAATTCACCCCTCCACTTT. The J gene is TRBJ1-6, the V gene TRBV5-5; D is unresolved. Trimming cost V 4 bases and J 0 bases, with 8 bases left between them. Germline V gives CDR1 SGHKS, CDR2 YYEKEE (reference sequence). CDR3 size: 15 residues.

J is TRBJ1-2 and V is TRBV6-5, with a weak D call TRBD1 (6 bases). Trimming stripped 5 bases from V and 7 bases from J, with 17 bases between. The germline V gene has CDR1 MNHEY and CDR2 SVGAGI. The CDR3 is 14 residues long. CDR3 loop: CASSQRLTGFGYTF. The CDR3 bases are TGTGCCAGCAGTCAACGACTTACAGGGTTTGGCTACACCTTC.

The V call is TRBV15, the J call TRBJ2-5; TRBD1 aligns across 8 bases. This CDR3 contains 15 residues. CDR1 LNHNV and CDR2 YYDKDF come from the germline V gene (reference sequence). Unmatched junction bases numbered 5, after V lost 4 bases and J lost 1 base. In nucleotides, the CDR3 is TGTGCCACCAGCACAGTACAGGGGGGCCAAGAGACCCAGTACTTC. Its translation is CATSTVQGGQETQYF. The full variable domain, rest sourced from reference TRBV15 and TRBJ2-5, is DAMVIQNPRYQVTQFGKPVTLSCSQTLNHNVMYWYQQKSSQAPKLLFHYYDKDFNNEADTPDNFQSRRPNTSFCFLDIRSPGLGDTAMYLCATSTVQGGQETQYFGPGTRLLVL.

This sequence joins TRBV2 and TRBJ2-1, with 12 bases that match TRBD1. The ends lost 5 bases at V and 7 bases at J; junction bases unmatched: 6. Germline V gene sequence: CDR1 SNHLY, CDR2 FYNNEI. CDR3 length: 15 residues. The CDR3: CASSQGQGAKNEQFF. CDR3 coding DNA: TGTGCCAGCAGTCAGGGACAGGGGGCGAAGAATGAGCAGTTCTTC.

The V call is TRBV5-6, the J call TRBJ1-4, with 7 bases lining up with TRBD1. CDR3 size: 17 residues. V gave up 3 bases and J gave up 3 bases; unmatched junction bases: 11. Per the germline V gene, CDR1 is SGHDT and CDR2 is YYEEEE. The CDR3, as DNA: TGTGCCAGCAGCTCGTGGATGGGGACAGCCTCTAATGAAAAACTGTTTTTT. It yields the protein CASSSWMGTASNEKLFF.

With respect to this clone: Additional DNA sequences in this sample encode the identical CDR3. The J gene is TRBJ2-1, the V gene TRBV20-1; D gene uncertain. With 3 bases removed from V and 7 bases from J, the gap between germline ends came to 4 bases. Germline V gene data show CDR1 as DFQATT and CDR2 as SNEGSKA (reference sequence). There are 10 residues in the CDR3. The CDR3 nucleotides read TGCAGTGCTAGTTATAATGAGCAGTTCTTC. It specifies CSASYNEQFF.

A note on this clone: Other nucleotide sequences from this sample produce the same CDR3. The chain employs TRBV3-1 (or the pseudogene TRBV3-2) and TRBJ1-3; D is ambiguous. The CDR3 contains 12 residues. The V gene's germline CDR1 is LGHDT and CDR2 YNNKEL (reference sequence). V was clipped by 4 bases and J by 3 bases, with 4 bases between them. CDR3 DNA sequence: TGTGCCAGCAGCCCCCTTGGAAACACCATATATTTT. This sequence encodes CASSPLGNTIYF.

V usage is TRBV6-5 and J usage is TRBJ1-2; 7 nucleotides match TRBD1. The V gene's germline CDR1 is MNHEY and CDR2 SVGAGI. The CDR3 length is 13 residues. V was pared by 4 bases and J by 3 bases, with 2 bases of the junction left unmatched. The CDR3 DNA reads as TGTGCCAGCAGTTCAGACAGGGACTATGGCTACACCTTC. It specifies CASSSDRDYGYTF.

The CDR3 loop is CASRRTDMKETQYF. CDR3 nucleotide sequence: TGTGCCAGCAGGCGGACAGATATGAAAGAGACCCAGTACTTC. This chain uses TRBV6-5 with TRBJ2-5, with D possibly being TRBD1 (6 bases). V was trimmed by 6 bases and J by 3 bases, leaving 14 bases between them. The CDR3 is 14 residues long. Germline V gene lookup returns CDR1 MNHEY and CDR2 SVGAGI.